This TCR beta chain was profiled in a study of early T cells in non-severe SARS-CoV-2 infection. A few counts support this clonotype. Unique molecular identifiers were attached to individual cDNA molecules. TCRdb fed the 5' RACE reads into MiXCR, producing one record per CDR3 protein. The table records approximately 60,000 distinct CDR3 sequences, 7% to 9.5% of them present only once. Germline V lookup: CDR1 DFQATT, CDR2 SNEGSKA (reference sequence). Trimming removed 5 bases at V and 10 bases at J, with 12 bases between. This CDR3 is built from 12 residues. This clonotype was obtained from an adult who was a healthcare worker with PCR-confirmed SARS-CoV-2 infection or an uninfected control (not recorded which). V and J are TRBV20-1 and TRBJ1-6, with TRBD1 as a possible D gene (5 bases). The sequences come from whole blood, collected at baseline. CDR3 region: CSASLGDSPLHF. CDR3 DNA sequence: TGCAGTGCTTCCTTGGGGGACTCACCCCTCCACTTT.